A selection of T cell receptor beta chains follows, all from one sample in a study of CD8 T cells in Susac syndrome. TCRdb redid the calling of the immunoSEQ multiplex PCR reads with MiXCR, one entry per CDR3 protein. There are around 130,000 distinct CDR3 sequences in the sample; 85% to 95% occur only once, and just over 0.095% lies in the top ten. Sample: CD4+ T cells from PBMCs. Receptors originate from a human donor in good health. Each CDR3 is given with its conserved first and last residue. D genes are given only for firm matches. Where a row states a size, it is once, few, many or the class of an expanded clone; other rows omit it.

D gene	clone size	V gene	J gene	CDR3 protein	CDR3 DNA
NA	NA	TRBV30	TRBJ2-3	CAWSVQEADTQYF	TGTGCCTGGAGTGTACAGGAGGCAGATACGCAGTATTTT
TRBD2	once	TRBV6-1	TRBJ2-2	CASNSGGPTGELFF	TGTGCCAGCAACTCGGGAGGGCCTACCGGGGAGCTGTTTTTT
TRBD1	NA	TRBV27	TRBJ2-7	CASSLEGPRGTGGVYEQYF	TGTGCCAGCAGTTTAGAAGGACCGCGAGGGACAGGGGGCGTCTACGAGCAGTACTTC
TRBD2	NA	TRBV6-5	TRBJ2-2	CASSYSGTTYTGELFF	TGTGCCAGCAGTTACTCGGGGACTACTTACACCGGGGAGCTGTTTTTT
NA	NA	TRBV27	TRBJ2-2	CASSSLTGTRGANTGELFF	TGTGCCAGCAGTTCATTAACCGGGACAAGGGGCGCGAACACCGGGGAGCTGTTTTTT
NA	NA	TRBV3-1	TRBJ1-1	CASSQQGGDTEAFF	TGTGCCAGCAGCCAACAGGGAGGGGACACTGAAGCTTTCTTT
NA	NA	TRBV29-1	TRBJ1-1	CSVLTGANTEAFF	TGCAGCGTTCTGACAGGCGCTAACACTGAAGCTTTCTTT
TRBD1	NA	TRBV20-1	TRBJ2-3	CSQTRTGISTDTQYF	TGCAGTCAAACCAGGACAGGTATTAGCACAGATACGCAGTATTTT
TRBD2	NA	TRBV2	TRBJ2-1	CAIASGRRNEQFF	TGTGCCATCGCTAGCGGGAGGAGGAATGAGCAGTTCTTC
TRBD1	NA	TRBV7-9	TRBJ2-5	CAHGTGPRETQYF	TGTGCCCACGGGACAGGGCCCCGGGAGACCCAGTACTTC
NA	NA	TRBV2	TRBJ2-5	CASKGGRQETQYF	TGTGCCAGCAAGGGTGGCAGGCAAGAGACCCAGTACTTC
NA	NA	TRBV11-2	TRBJ1-2	CASSLSLGPFYGYTF	TGTGCCAGCAGCTTGAGTCTAGGGCCGTTCTATGGCTACACCTTC
TRBD2	NA	TRBV15	TRBJ2-3	CATSRESGSIPVSTDTQYF	TGTGCCACCAGCAGAGAAAGCGGGAGCATCCCCGTAAGCACAGATACGCAGTATTTT
TRBD1	NA	TRBV29-1	TRBJ2-3	CSALDRGKTDTQYF	TGCAGCGCTCTTGACAGGGGGAAGACAGATACGCAGTATTTT
TRBD1	once	TRBV10-3	TRBJ1-2	CAISDLQGAEGYTF	TGTGCCATCAGTGACCTACAGGGGGCGGAGGGCTACACCTTC
NA	once	TRBV24-1	TRBJ2-3	CATSDFGGGQDTQYF	TGTGCCACCAGTGATTTCGGGGGCGGACAAGATACGCAGTATTTT
NA	NA	TRBV29-1	TRBJ2-3	CSVGQGLDADTQYF	TGCAGCGTCGGACAAGGTCTCGACGCAGATACGCAGTATTTT
NA	NA	TRBV3-1	TRBJ2-3	CASSPRGTDTQYF	TGTGCCAGCAGCCCCAGGGGCACAGATACGCAGTATTTT
NA	NA	TRBV29-1	TRBJ1-2	CSVELGGNGYTF	TGCAGCGTTGAGCTTGGGGGGAATGGCTACACCTTC
NA	NA	TRBV3-1	TRBJ2-5	CASSQGPGQTGETQYF	TGTGCCAGCAGCCAGGGTCCGGGGCAGACGGGGGAGACCCAGTACTTC
NA	once	TRBV11-2	TRBJ1-2	CASSPVWLRGDYGYTF	TGTGCCAGCAGCCCAGTCTGGTTAAGGGGCGACTATGGCTACACCTTC
NA	once	TRBV7-2	TRBJ2-7	CASSSPAGYNEQYF	TGTGCCAGCAGCTCCCCCGCCGGGTACAACGAGCAGTACTTC
NA	NA	TRBV30	TRBJ1-2	CAWGLGSYGYTF	TGTGCCTGGGGGCTGGGGTCCTATGGCTACACCTTC
NA	NA	TRBV7-3	TRBJ1-2	CANSRDKNYGYTF	TGTGCCAACAGCCGGGACAAGAACTATGGCTACACCTTC
TRBD2	once	TRBV30	TRBJ2-3	CAWSGLAGIKSDTQYF	TGTGCCTGGAGTGGACTAGCGGGTATCAAATCAGATACGCAGTATTTT
NA	NA	TRBV3-1	TRBJ2-2	CASSRRISGELFF	TGTGCCAGCAGCCGAAGAATCTCCGGGGAGCTGTTTTTT
NA	NA	TRBV6-2/TRBV6-3	TRBJ2-4	CASSPTETGIQYF	TGTGCCAGCAGCCCTACAGAGACGGGCATTCAGTACTTC
NA	NA	TRBV9	TRBJ1-2	CASSVTQGMAYGYTF	TGTGCCAGCAGCGTGACGCAGGGGATGGCCTATGGCTACACCTTC
TRBD2	NA	TRBV5-1	TRBJ2-2	CASSLLAGVTTGELFF	TGCGCCAGCAGCTTGCTAGCGGGAGTCACCACCGGGGAGCTGTTTTTT
NA	NA	TRBV23-1	TRBJ2-1	CASTRILDNWYNEQFF	TGCGCCAGCACTCGGATATTGGACAATTGGTACAATGAGCAGTTCTTC
TRBD1	NA	TRBV18	TRBJ2-7	CASSPTLGQDGEQYF	TGTGCCAGCTCACCGACACTGGGACAGGATGGCGAGCAGTACTTC
TRBD1	NA	TRBV7-2	TRBJ1-6	CASSDDRGPSPLHF	TGTGCCAGCTCGGATGACAGGGGACCTTCACCCCTCCACTTT
TRBD1	NA	TRBV19	TRBJ1-2	CASSHLPGQGENYGYTF	TGTGCCAGTAGTCATCTACCGGGACAGGGAGAGAACTATGGCTACACCTTC
NA	NA	TRBV3-1	TRBJ2-1	CASSQVRTTYNEQFF	TGTGCCAGCAGCCAAGTGCGGACTACCTACAATGAGCAGTTCTTC
NA	once	TRBV15	TRBJ1-3	CATSRDVGAGNTIYF	TGTGCCACCAGCAGAGATGTGGGAGCTGGAAACACCATATATTTT
NA	NA	TRBV30	TRBJ2-7	CAWSPAWGPNEQYF	TGTGCCTGGAGTCCGGCCTGGGGGCCTAACGAGCAGTACTTC
TRBD1	few	TRBV18	TRBJ2-5	CASSPGQGQETQYF	TGTGCCAGCTCGCCGGGACAGGGACAAGAGACCCAGTACTTC
NA	NA	TRBV7-9	TRBJ2-7	CASSLDETEPLYF	TGTGCCAGCAGCTTAGACGAGACTGAACCGTTGTACTTC
TRBD1	NA	TRBV20-1	TRBJ1-2	CTANSQGALNYGYTF	TGCACCGCGAATTCCCAGGGGGCGTTGAACTATGGCTACACCTTC
NA	NA	TRBV10-3	TRBJ1-5	CAISDDRNQPQHF	TGTGCCATCAGTGATGACAGGAATCAGCCCCAGCATTTT
NA	NA	TRBV30	TRBJ1-5	CAWSDRPQPQHF	TGTGCCTGGAGTGACCGCCCCCAGCCCCAGCATTTT
NA	NA	TRBV20-1	TRBJ2-7	CSAREPGQLGNEQYF	TGCAGTGCTAGAGAACCGGGACAACTGGGAAACGAGCAGTACTTC
TRBD2	NA	TRBV6-1	TRBJ2-7	CASGGTSGRQPETYEQYF	TGTGCCAGCGGTGGGACTAGCGGGAGACAACCCGAAACCTACGAGCAGTACTTC
NA	NA	TRBV20-1	TRBJ1-5	CSAKTSHGLSNQPQHF	TGCAGTGCTAAGACATCACACGGGCTTAGCAATCAGCCCCAGCATTTT
NA	NA	TRBV7-2	TRBJ2-6	CASSLVGQGGSGANVLTF	TGTGCCAGCAGCTTAGTGGGGCAGGGGGGATCTGGGGCCAACGTCCTGACTTTC
NA	NA	TRBV7-9	TRBJ2-1	CASSLASGSSYNEQFF	TGTGCCAGCAGCTTAGCTAGCGGAAGCTCCTACAATGAGCAGTTCTTC